This T cell receptor beta chain appears in the sequencing data of a study of T cell clusters in autoimmune cytopenias (dated by TCRdb to 2018 to 2020). Background for the entire study: Of the 40 or so healthy donor controls, some 22 were female, and the group had a mean age of 56 years and a median age of about 60 years. Repertoires from autoimmune hepatitis patients were compared with those of some 20 healthy donors matched for age and sex. For primary cytopenia, the controls were fewer than 30 age-matched healthy donors, and for secondary cytopenia, the controls were approximately 13 age-matched CLL patients. Peripheral blood TRB and IGH repertoires were sequenced in autoimmune cytopenia patients at active disease and during treatment follow-up, alongside healthy, CLL and autoimmune hepatitis controls. The study was designed to test whether a disease-specific immune repertoire signature usable as a blood-based biomarker is carried by autoimmune cytopenia patients. A median TRB sequencing depth of 50,000 or so reads per sample was reached, and a median of roughly 2,500 distinct TRB clonotypes per sample was obtained. Broad study findings and their caveats: The GLIPH analysis suggested a lack of physiological T cell clusters in primary autoimmune cytopenia patients, since some 52 clusters were exclusive to healthy donors whereas some 17 were exclusive to patients. The cluster-lack signature was not seen for secondary cytopenia versus CLL, apparently masked by the dominant lymphoma-associated repertoire. Compared with active autoimmune hepatitis patients, healthy donors had almost three times as many exclusive TRB clusters, a finding consistent with an autoimmunity-wide signature. The T cell clusters were defined only in silico, and the functional role of the clusters was left to be validated experimentally. Shifts in the TRB repertoire, including less even repertoires in secondary cytopenia and CLL, were mostly a reflection of lymphoma bias and not of autoimmunity.

Multiplex PCR with a touch-down protocol amplified TRB rearrangements, with the TRB-A and TRB-B primer pools combined in a single tube. Illumina adapters and sample indices were attached to the amplicons through two consecutive PCR reactions using Phusion HS II polymerase. Amplicons were gel-purified with the NucleoSpin Gel and PCR Clean-up kit, then quantified by Qubit and quality-checked on an Agilent 2100 Bioanalyzer. Sequencing of the libraries was performed on an Illumina MiSeq with 600-cycle, single-indexed, paired-end runs. In the authors' own workflow: Alignment and assembly of TRB reads were performed with MiXCR version 2.1.12 and the default MiXCR reference library. Each unique CDR3 nucleotide sequence defined a clone, and only productive sequences with at least two reads were analysed. Alpha-parameterized diversity profiles (alpha 0 to 5), including the Shannon (alpha 1) and Simpson (alpha 2) indices, were computed with an R script to assess repertoire diversity. The tcR package was used to compute combinatorial TRB VJ usage, and cohorts were compared on this usage by principal component analysis with ade4. GLIPH was used to cluster TCRbeta CDR3s in pairs of cohorts matched for age and read depth, and a Wilcoxon test was used to compare cluster frequencies. TCRdb reanalyzed the reads, keeping one entry per CDR3 protein sequence and omitting DNA. Here the V and J calls rest on TCRdb's processing, not on the authors' analysis. The sample's table lists a count of some 5,600 distinct CDR3 sequences. Under 3.5% of the sample is taken by the ten largest.

Per sample, approximately 250 ng of peripheral blood genomic DNA, 30,000 to 40,000 genome equivalents, was used for TRB amplification. This clonotype counts as medium-sized (0.01 to 0.1%) based on its frequency; no count is recorded. The clone's antigen remains unknown. The CDR3 goes from the cysteine to the phenylalanine over 14 residues. The nucleotide record is missing. CDR1 and CDR2 are read off the germline V gene as SGHNT and YENEEA. Separately, the same data were catalogued under a study of T cell repertoires in aging, cancer and after chemotherapy. The second study reports: Six donor age groups were covered, ranging from 30 or younger up to 70 or older, and each group contained at least three individuals. TCR repertoires from healthy donor controls were recorded over periods of several months to years and showed clear clonal overlap between repeated samplings. In total, the full dataset held about 8.8 million TCR reads. Significantly lower blood TCR diversity and higher clonality were observed in untreated patients with hematological or solid cancers than in age-matched healthy donors. In healthy donors, the drop in TCR diversity with age came mainly from a loss of richness, whereas in cancer patients a loss of evenness also played a part. In both cancer cohorts, the median generation probability rose over the chemotherapy interval, which suggests that the repertoire was reconstituted through rebound thymic output. The authors noted that the repertoire data do not allow conclusions about immunological memory after chemotherapy. To examine immunoaging and T cell reconstitution after chemotherapy, the study profiled TCR beta repertoires in peripheral blood from healthy donors and cancer patients. The cohort comprised 200 to 250 cancer patients, roughly 93 with hematological and fewer than 140 with solid cancers, plus 95 healthy donors as a reference group. Processing of the TRB sequences was carried out with MiXCR versions 2.12 and 3.0.5. The repertoire metrics were Shannon diversity, evenness, clonality (calculated as one minus evenness), and diversity profiles parameterized by alpha from 0 to 5. The IGoR algorithm was used to compute generation probabilities of clones in paired pre- and post-chemotherapy samples.

Sequenced sample: peripheral blood. The chain was built from TRBV11-3 and TRBJ1-1; TCRdb designates TRBD1, a call that cannot be tested without DNA. The receptor was derived from a human donor in good health. CDR3 loop: CASIKGATNTEAFF. Reference TRBV11-3 and TRBJ1-1 genes cover what lies past the CDR3, so the full variable domain is EAGVVQSPRYKIIEKKQPVAFWCNPISGHNTLYWYLQNLGQGPELLIRYENEEAVDDSQLPKDRFSAERLKGVDSTLKIQPAELGDSAVYLCASIKGATNTEAFFGQGTRLTVV.